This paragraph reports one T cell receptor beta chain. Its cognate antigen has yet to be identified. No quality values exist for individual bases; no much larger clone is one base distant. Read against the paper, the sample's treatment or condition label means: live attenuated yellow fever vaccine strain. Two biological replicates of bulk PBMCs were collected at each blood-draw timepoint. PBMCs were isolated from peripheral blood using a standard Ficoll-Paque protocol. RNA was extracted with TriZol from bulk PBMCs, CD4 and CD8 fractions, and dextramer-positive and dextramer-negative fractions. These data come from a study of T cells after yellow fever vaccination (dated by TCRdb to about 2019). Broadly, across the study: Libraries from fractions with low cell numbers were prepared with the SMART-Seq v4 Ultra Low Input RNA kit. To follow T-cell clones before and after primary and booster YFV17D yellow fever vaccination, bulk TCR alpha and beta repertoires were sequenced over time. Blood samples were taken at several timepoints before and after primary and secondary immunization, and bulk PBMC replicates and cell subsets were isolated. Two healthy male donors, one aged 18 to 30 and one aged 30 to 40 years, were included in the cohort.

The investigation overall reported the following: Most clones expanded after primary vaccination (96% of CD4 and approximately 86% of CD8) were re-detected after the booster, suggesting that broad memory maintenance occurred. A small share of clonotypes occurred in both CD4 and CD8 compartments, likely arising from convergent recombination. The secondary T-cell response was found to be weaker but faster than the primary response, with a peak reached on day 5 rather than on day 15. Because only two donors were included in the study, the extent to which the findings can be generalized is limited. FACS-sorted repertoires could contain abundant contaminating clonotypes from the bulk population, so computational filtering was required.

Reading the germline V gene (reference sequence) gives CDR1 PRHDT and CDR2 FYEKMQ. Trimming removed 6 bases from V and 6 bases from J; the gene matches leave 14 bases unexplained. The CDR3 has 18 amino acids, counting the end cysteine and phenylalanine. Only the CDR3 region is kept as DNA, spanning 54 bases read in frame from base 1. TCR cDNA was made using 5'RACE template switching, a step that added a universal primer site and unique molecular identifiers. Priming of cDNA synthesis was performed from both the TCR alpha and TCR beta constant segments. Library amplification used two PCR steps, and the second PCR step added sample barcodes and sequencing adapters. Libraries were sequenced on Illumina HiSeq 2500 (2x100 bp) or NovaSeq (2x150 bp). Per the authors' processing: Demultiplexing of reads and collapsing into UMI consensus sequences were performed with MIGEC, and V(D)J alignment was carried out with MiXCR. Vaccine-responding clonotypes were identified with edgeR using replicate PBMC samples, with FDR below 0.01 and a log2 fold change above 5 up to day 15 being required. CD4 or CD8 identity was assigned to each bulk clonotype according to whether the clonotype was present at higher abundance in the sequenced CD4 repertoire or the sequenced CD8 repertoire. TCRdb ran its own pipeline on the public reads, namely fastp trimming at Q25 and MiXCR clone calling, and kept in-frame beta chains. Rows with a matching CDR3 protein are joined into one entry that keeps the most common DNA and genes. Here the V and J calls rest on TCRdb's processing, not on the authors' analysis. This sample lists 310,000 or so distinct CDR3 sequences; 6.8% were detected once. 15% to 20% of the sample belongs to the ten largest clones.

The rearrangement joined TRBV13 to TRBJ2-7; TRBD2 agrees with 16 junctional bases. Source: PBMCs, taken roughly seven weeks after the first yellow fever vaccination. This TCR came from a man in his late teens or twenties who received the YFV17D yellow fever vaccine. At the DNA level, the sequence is TGTGCCAGCAGATTCTCCGGGACTAGCGGGGGGGCCCCCGGCGAGCAGTACTTC. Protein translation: CASRFSGTSGGAPGEQYF.